The 31 T cell receptor beta chains reported below all come from one sample, sequenced in a study of shared T cell receptors in the human thymus. Using immunoSEQ multiplex PCR, the repertoire was profiled, and TCRdb retains in-frame clones only, with some absent. Of fewer than 700,000 clones detected, over 75% appear once; the ten largest clones hold about 0.01%. This same sample was also taken into another study, of human thymus T cells.

Sequenced input: thymocytes. Every receptor here comes from a boy in the first two years of life with a congenital heart defect.

The chain recombines TRBV5-1 with TRBJ2-3, with 16 bases that match TRBD2. Trimming took 0 bases from V and 4 from J; bases not matched to a gene: 5. This CDR3 is 18 amino acids long. The germline gives CDR1 SGHRS, CDR2 YFSETQ. CDR3 nucleotides: TGCGCCAGCAGCTTGGCGGGACTAGCGGGAGGGGAGGCAGATACGCAGTATTTT. The encoded protein is CASSLAGLAGGEADTQYF. Full variable domain (missing parts from reference TRBV5-1 and TRBJ2-3): KAGVTQTPRYLIKTRGQQVTLSCSPISGHRSVSWYQQTPGQGLQFLFEYFSETQRNKGNFPGRFSGRQFSNSRSEMNVSTLELGDSALYLCASSLAGLAGGEADTQYFGPGTRLTVL.

This clone was detected only once. This chain uses TRBV20-1 with TRBJ1-2; unclear D gene. Germline V gene data show CDR1 as DFQATT and CDR2 as SNEGSKA (reference sequence). CDR3 length equals 8 residues. Deletions cut 8 bases from V and 6 bases from J, with 4 bases between. In nucleotides, the CDR3 is TGCAGTTCTGATGGCTACACCTTC. It codes for CSSDGYTF.

This rearrangement joins TRBV7-8 to TRBJ2-7; D might be TRBD1 (5 bases). The germline V gene encodes CDR1 SGHVS and CDR2 FQNEAQ. This CDR3 is built from 14 residues. The ends were cut back, 0 bases at V and 4 bases at J, with 10 bases in the middle. The CDR3 protein is CASSLARQGYEQYF. In nucleotides, the CDR3 is TGTGCCAGCAGCTTAGCCCGTCAGGGTTACGAGCAGTACTTC.

This clone was recorded once. This chain connects TRBV11-3 to TRBJ1-1, with 11 bases lining up with TRBD1. Germline V gives CDR1 SGHNT, CDR2 YENEEA. This CDR3 comprises 16 residues. The V and J ends lost 4 bases and 4 bases, in that order; junction bases with no gene match: 8. The CDR3 DNA is TGTGCCAGCAGCTATCCCGGGACAGGGGGAGCCACTGAAGCTTTCTTT. Translation: CASSYPGTGGATEAFF. The full variable domain, in which reference TRBV11-3 and TRBJ1-1 provide the parts outside the CDR3, is EAGVVQSPRYKIIEKKQPVAFWCNPISGHNTLYWYLQNLGQGPELLIRYENEEAVDDSQLPKDRFSAERLKGVDSTLKIQPAELGDSAVYLCASSYPGTGGATEAFFGQGTRLTVV.

The chain combines TRBV5-6 with TRBJ1-1; weak D call: TRBD1 (5 bases). From germline, CDR1 is SGHDT and CDR2 YYEEEE. V dropped 4 bases and J dropped 1 base, with 11 bases sitting between them. The CDR3 runs to 14 residues. The CDR3 region is CASSPRGENTEAFF. The CDR3 region has the DNA TGTGCCAGCAGCCCACGGGGGGAGAACACTGAAGCTTTCTTT.

This rearrangement joins TRBV13 to TRBJ1-1; 7 bases line up with TRBD1. Germline V gene sequence: CDR1 PRHDT, CDR2 FYEKMQ (reference sequence). The CDR3 consists of 14 residues. J lost 5 bases, V lost 1 base, and 4 bases had no gene match. The chain's CDR3 is CASSLVQGTTEAFF. The CDR3 DNA reads TGTGCCAGCAGCTTAGTACAGGGGACGACTGAAGCTTTCTTT.

The chain couples TRBV2 to TRBJ2-1; maybe TRBD2 (5 bases). Germline V gene sequence: CDR1 SNHLY, CDR2 FYNNEI. V was pared by 2 bases and J by 13 bases, with 21 bases between. This CDR3 has 15 amino acids. CDR3 sequence (DNA): TGTGCCAGCAGTGAAAGGCCTAGCTTTCCCAAGGCTCAGTTCTTC. It is translated as CASSERPSFPKAQFF. Looking up the rest from reference TRBV2 and TRBJ2-1 gives the full variable domain: EPEVTQTPSHQVTQMGQEVILRCVPISNHLYFYWYRQILGQKVEFLVSFYNNEISEKSEIFDDQFSVERPDGSNFTLKIRSTKLEDSAMYFCASSERPSFPKAQFFGPGTRLTVL.

The rearrangement uses TRBV4-2 and TRBJ2-5; D is perhaps TRBD2 (6 bases). The V gene's germline CDR1 is LGHNA and CDR2 YNFKEQ. The CDR3 contains 14 residues. V was trimmed by 3 bases and J by 5 bases, leaving 13 bases between them. DNA of the CDR3: TGTGCCAGCAGCCATGCCCGGGAGCAGGAGACCCAGTACTTC. The encoded protein is CASSHAREQETQYF.

The rearrangement joins TRBV4-3 to TRBJ2-5, with TRBD1 as a possible D gene (6 bases). Germline loops: CDR1 LGHNA, CDR2 YSLEER. The germline V and J ends were trimmed by 0 bases and 4 bases, with 15 bases remaining between them. The CDR3 length is 16 residues. The CDR3 coding sequence is TGCGCCAGCAGCCAAGATCAGGGGCCGGGTAGAGAGACCCAGTACTTC. Its protein product is CASSQDQGPGRETQYF.

The chain is built from TRBV2 and TRBJ2-2; a possible D gene is TRBD1 (6 bases). Trimming removed 6 bases from V and 0 bases from J, with 11 bases in between. In germline, CDR1 is SNHLY, CDR2 FYNNEI. The CDR3 is 15 residues long. The CDR3 spells CASSEDSPNTGELFF. The CDR3 nucleotides read TGTGCCAGCAGCGAGGACAGTCCGAACACCGGGGAGCTGTTTTTT.

The chain joins TRBV4-3 to TRBJ2-3; 9 nucleotides agree with TRBD2. V gave up 6 bases and J gave up 3 bases; unmatched junction bases: 19. The CDR3 has 19 amino acids. Germline CDR1 reads LGHNA; CDR2 reads YSLEER. CDR3 sequence: CASRENWVESSGITDTQYF. CDR3 coding DNA: TGCGCCAGCAGAGAGAATTGGGTAGAATCTAGCGGGATAACAGATACGCAGTATTTT.

The genes are TRBV25-1 and TRBJ2-1, with D perhaps TRBD1 (5 bases). V was clipped by 4 bases and J by 4 bases, with 14 bases between them. Germline V gene lookup returns CDR1 MGHDK and CDR2 SYGVNS. The CDR3 has 15 amino acids. For the CDR3, the DNA is TGTGCCAGCAGTGCAGGGTGGGCTATTTACAATGAGCAGTTCTTC. Residues: CASSAGWAIYNEQFF.

The V call is TRBV14, the J call TRBJ2-5; 11 bases are a match to TRBD2. The V segment lost 2 bases and the J segment 1 base; nucleotides outside the gene matches: 12. The CDR3 is made up of 19 amino acids. The germline V gene encodes CDR1 SGHDN and CDR2 FVKESK. The CDR3 DNA is TGTGCCAGCAGCCAATCGGGGCTAGCGGGAGGATGGGCCCAAGAGACCCAGTACTTC. Encoded protein: CASSQSGLAGGWAQETQYF.

The gene calls are TRBV2 and TRBJ2-3, with unresolved D. CDR3 size: 12 residues. Germline CDR1 and CDR2: SNHLY and FYNNEI. V was pared by 7 bases and J by 10 bases, with 15 bases between. CDR3 nucleotide sequence: TGTGCCAGCATCTTGCCCGATCGGGCGCAGTATTTT. Amino acids: CASILPDRAQYF.

This clone was recorded a few times. The gene calls are TRBV11-2 and TRBJ1-2; perhaps TRBD1 as D (6 bases). Germline lookup yields CDR1 SGHAT and CDR2 FQNNGV. Trimming took off 5 bases at V and 8 bases at J, with 15 bases between the two ends. The CDR3 loop spans 13 amino acids. CDR3 nucleotide sequence: TGTGCCAGCAGCCGAAGACAGGACGCGGGCTACACCTTC. Amino acid sequence: CASSRRQDAGYTF.

The V and J genes are TRBV9 and TRBJ2-2, with D maybe TRBD1 (6 bases). V was clipped by 3 bases and J by 6 bases, with 24 bases between them. This CDR3 has 18 residues. Looked up from germline, CDR1 is SGDLS and CDR2 is YYNGEE. CDR3 residues: CASSAGVPRVGWPGELFF. The CDR3 DNA sequence: TGTGCCAGCAGCGCAGGGGTCCCTAGGGTGGGCTGGCCCGGGGAGCTGTTTTTT.

The gene calls are TRBV5-4 and TRBJ2-7; TRBD2 matches 11 bases. V gave up 4 bases and J gave up 5 bases; unmatched junction bases: 2. CDR3 length: 13 residues. Germline-derived CDR1 and CDR2 are SGHNT and YYREEE (reference sequence). The DNA of the CDR3 is TGTGCCAGCAGCGGTAGCGGGAGGGACGAGCAGTACTTC. It specifies CASSGSGRDEQYF.

The rearrangement links TRBV7-9 to TRBJ1-1, with TRBD1 matching over 7 bases. V shed 2 bases and J 1 base; nucleotides not matched to a gene: 1. The germline V gene has CDR1 SEHNR and CDR2 FQNEAQ (reference sequence). The CDR3 has 14 amino acids. The CDR3 nucleotides are TGTGCCAGCAGCTTACAGGGGGGGAACACTGAAGCTTTCTTT. Its translation is CASSLQGGNTEAFF. The full variable domain, completed using reference TRBV7-9 and TRBJ1-1, is DTGVSQNPRHKITKRGQNVTFRCDPISEHNRLYWYRQTLGQGPEFLTYFQNEAQLEKSRLLSDRFSAERPKGSFSTLEIQRTEQGDSAMYLCASSLQGGNTEAFFGQGTRLTVV.

V is TRBV18 and J is TRBJ2-2; 7 bases are shared with TRBD1. Germline CDR1 and CDR2: KGHSH and LQKENI. The V segment lost 2 bases and the J segment 2 bases; nucleotides outside the gene matches: 5. The CDR3 is made up of 16 amino acids. CDR3 bases: TGTGCCAGCTCACCAACAGGGGCTCCCAACACCGGGGAGCTGTTTTTT. It translates to CASSPTGAPNTGELFF.

V is TRBV4-3 and J is TRBJ2-5; 14 bases align to TRBD2. V trimming: 0 bases; J trimming: 7 bases; junction bases outside the gene matches: 16. Germline CDR1 LGHNA, CDR2 YSLEER. The CDR3 consists of 20 residues. CDR3 residues: CASSQETTSGRVNHTSTQYF. CDR3 DNA sequence: TGCGCCAGCAGCCAAGAAACGACTAGCGGGAGGGTCAACCACACTTCGACCCAGTACTTC.

This clone was seen once. The chain employs TRBV9 and TRBJ2-1; D unclear. Trimming shortened V by 6 bases and J by 4 bases, and 20 bases separated the two germline ends. Germline lookup yields CDR1 SGDLS and CDR2 YYNGEE. This CDR3 has 16 residues. The CDR3 spells CASTPGKANPYNEQFF. The CDR3 DNA reads as TGTGCCAGCACCCCTGGTAAAGCGAACCCTTACAATGAGCAGTTCTTC.

This chain connects TRBV27 to TRBJ2-2; a possible D gene is TRBD1 (5 bases). Germline V lookup: CDR1 MNHEY, CDR2 SMNVEV (reference sequence). The CDR3 has 14 residues. V was shortened by 6 bases and J by 0 bases, with 8 bases between the two germline ends. CDR3 protein: CASRQESNTGELFF. The CDR3, as DNA: TGTGCCAGCAGACAGGAATCGAACACCGGGGAGCTGTTTTTT.

In DNA form, the CDR3 reads TGCGCCAGCAGCCTAAGACTAGCGGGAGTCCGGGAGACCCAGTACTTC. This gives the protein CASSLRLAGVRETQYF. This chain connects TRBV4-3 to TRBJ2-5; 12 bases are a match to TRBD2. Germline values: CDR1 LGHNA, CDR2 YSLEER. This CDR3 spans 16 amino acids. V lost 4 bases and J lost 5; bases outside the gene matches: 8.

This chain joins TRBV10-1 and TRBJ2-5; D unresolved. The CDR3 runs 14 residues. Trimming stripped 0 bases from V and 2 bases from J, with 7 bases between. Per the germline V gene, CDR1 is WNHNN and CDR2 is SYGVQD (reference sequence). DNA for the CDR3: TGCGCCAGCAGTGAGTCGCCGGAGCAAGAGACCCAGTACTTC. Protein product: CASSESPEQETQYF.

The chain employs TRBV27 and TRBJ2-7, with TRBD1 matching over 10 bases. The CDR3 is made up of 15 amino acids. The germline gives CDR1 MNHEY, CDR2 SMNVEV (reference sequence). The V and J ends lost 6 bases and 4 bases, in that order; junction bases with no gene match: 9. CDR3 nucleotide sequence: TGTGCCAGCAGACACCATCGGGACAGGGGATACGAGCAGTACTTC. It codes for CASRHHRDRGYEQYF.

The chain couples TRBV5-4 to TRBJ1-2; 9 bases agree with TRBD1. J gave up 7 bases and V 3 bases, and 7 bases lay outside the gene matches. Germline CDR1 and CDR2: SGHNT and YYREEE (reference sequence). The length of the CDR3 is 14 residues. The CDR3 DNA reads TGTGCCAGCAGCTCCCCACAGGGGGCGGGTGGCTACACCTTC. Its protein is CASSSPQGAGGYTF.

To note about this clone: The same CDR3 can be traced to other DNA sequences in this sample. The chain couples TRBV28 to TRBJ2-5; possible D gene TRBD2, 5 bases. The CDR3 contains 14 residues. The germline V gene has CDR1 MDHEN and CDR2 SYDVKM. Trimming took 3 bases from V and 2 from J, leaving 10 bases between them. The CDR3 region is CASSFRSAQETQYF. CDR3 coding DNA: TGTGCCAGCAGTTTCCGTAGCGCACAAGAGACCCAGTACTTC.

This clone has more than one count but fewer than ten. V usage is TRBV13 and J usage is TRBJ2-7; 9 bases fit TRBD1. The V gene's germline CDR1 is PRHDT and CDR2 FYEKMQ (reference sequence). The CDR3 extends over 14 amino acids. The junction had 6 bases not matched to a gene; V was cut back by 4 bases and J by 5 bases. In nucleotides, the CDR3 is TGTGCCAGCAGCTCGGACAGGGGAAGGAACGAGCAGTACTTC. Its protein is CASSSDRGRNEQYF.

The chain carries TRBV4-3 and TRBJ2-7; a possible D gene is TRBD1 (6 bases). V dropped 0 bases and J dropped 6 bases, with 15 bases sitting between them. Germline CDR1 is LGHNA and CDR2 is YSLEER. The CDR3 loop spans 15 amino acids. The CDR3 loop is CASSQEKGTGLEQYF. The CDR3 nucleotides are TGCGCCAGCAGCCAAGAAAAAGGAACAGGGCTCGAGCAGTACTTC.

The genes are TRBV29-1 and TRBJ2-1, with D perhaps TRBD1 (8 bases). The CDR3 is 13 amino acids. The germline CDR1 and CDR2 sequences are SQVTM and ANQGSEA. The ends were cut back, 6 bases at V and 8 bases at J, with 17 bases in the middle. The CDR3 here is CSVGGTGAHEQFF. The CDR3 DNA follows: TGCAGCGTGGGGGGGACAGGTGCCCATGAGCAGTTCTTC.

V and J are TRBV2 and TRBJ1-1; 7 bases fit TRBD1. The CDR3 totals 14 residues. CDR1 and CDR2 (germline): SNHLY, FYNNEI. Trimming took 6 bases from V and 1 from J; bases not matched to a gene: 5. CDR3: CASRRTGPNTEAFF. CDR3 coding DNA: TGTGCCAGCAGGAGGACAGGACCGAACACTGAAGCTTTCTTT.